This T cell receptor (beta chain) came from a study of PD-L1 blockade in urothelial cancer. Time point specified: pretreatment peripheral blood. TCRdb's table, derived via immunoSEQ multiplex PCR, lists solely in-frame clones and lacks some. The sample shows 50,000 or so clones, roughly 84% of them seen only once. The CDR3 has 14 residues. V shed 0 bases, J shed 7 bases, and the junction held 5 bases outside the gene matches. CDR1 and CDR2 (germline): GTSNPN, SVGIG (reference sequence). The sequences come from PBMCs, collected around atezolizumab (anti-PD-L1) treatment. J is TRBJ1-2 and V is TRBV30, with 10 bases that match TRBD1. This receptor was identified in a man in his forties or fifties with urothelial cancer. CDR3 DNA sequence: TGTGCCTGGAGTGTCATCCGGGACAGGGGTGGCTACACCTTC. Translating gives CAWSVIRDRGGYTF.